The 8 T cell receptor beta chains presented below share a single source sample, sequenced in a study of cytomegalovirus exposure and HLA in healthy donors. PCR was performed using 60 Vbeta and 13 Jbeta primers. Repertoires were generated with immunoSEQ multiplex PCR, while TCRdb's copy carries only in-frame clones and drops some. The sample lists 150,000 to 200,000 clones; about four fifths were seen once. Sequencing input: PBMCs. The receptors stem from a female donor in good health and CMV-seronegative.

This chain joins TRBV11-1 and TRBJ2-1; D might be TRBD2 (6 bases). This CDR3 is 15 amino acids long. V lost 5 bases, J lost 7 bases, and 18 bases lay in between. CDR1 is SGHAT, CDR2 FQDESV, per germline (reference sequence). The CDR3 loop reads CASSPTFGEVNEQFF. For the CDR3, the DNA is TGTGCCAGCAGCCCTACGTTCGGGGAGGTAAATGAGCAGTTCTTC.

V and J are TRBV29-1 and TRBJ1-4; weak D call: TRBD1 (6 bases). Between the trimmed V and J ends, which lost 5 bases and 3 bases, there was a span of 13 bases. CDR1 and CDR2 (germline): SQVTM, ANQGSEA. This CDR3 comprises 14 residues. The CDR3: CSVYTGTPNEKLFF. CDR3 nucleotide sequence: TGCAGCGTTTACACCGGGACACCTAATGAAAAACTGTTTTTT.

The chain couples TRBV29-1 to TRBJ1-2, with TRBD1 identical over 10 bases. The V gene's germline CDR1 is SQVTM and CDR2 ANQGSEA. The CDR3 totals 11 residues. V lost 4 bases, J lost 8 bases, and 1 base stayed unmatched. In nucleotides, the CDR3 is TGCAGCGTTGGACAGGGGGCGGGCTACACCTTC. Translating gives CSVGQGAGYTF.

Regarding this clone: This sample includes further DNA sequences coding for the same CDR3. This chain uses TRBV5-1 with TRBJ2-7; possible D gene TRBD1, 5 bases. Deletions cut 4 bases from V and 2 bases from J, with 10 bases between. CDR1 SGHRS and CDR2 YFSETQ come from the germline V gene. The CDR3 spans 13 residues. CDR3 DNA: TGCGCCAGCAGCCTGGCAGGGACCTACGAGCAGTACTTC. Translation: CASSLAGTYEQYF.

The genes are TRBV4-3 and TRBJ2-2; TRBD1 matches at 8 bases. The CDR3 is 16 residues long. V shed 0 bases and J 13 bases; nucleotides not matched to a gene: 13. Germline CDR1 is LGHNA and CDR2 is YSLEER. The CDR3 spells CASSQDSQGALEVLFF. CDR3 coding DNA: TGCGCCAGCAGCCAAGATAGCCAGGGGGCTCTAGAAGTGCTGTTTTTT.

The V and J genes are TRBV5-8 and TRBJ2-2, with a tentative D call TRBD2 (5 bases). Trimming cost V 2 bases and J 3 bases, with 14 bases left between them. Germline lookup yields CDR1 SGHTS and CDR2 YDEGEE. The CDR3 sequence is 16 residues long. CDR3 protein: CASSLGLSLDTGELFF. In DNA form, the CDR3 reads TGTGCCAGCAGCTTAGGACTTTCGTTGGACACCGGGGAGCTGTTTTTT.

Comments on this clone: The sample has other DNA sequences that encode this CDR3 too. The rearrangement uses TRBV5-1 and TRBJ2-3; TRBD2 is a possible D gene (5 bases). Deletions cut 2 bases from V and 1 base from J, with 11 bases between. The CDR3 runs 15 residues. From germline, CDR1 is SGHRS and CDR2 YFSETQ. CDR3 residues: CASSLRGMGTDTQYF. The CDR3, as DNA: TGCGCCAGCAGCTTACGGGGAATGGGCACAGATACGCAGTATTTT.

This chain joins TRBV18 and TRBJ2-2; TRBD1 aligns across 10 bases. The CDR3 is 16 amino acids. With 6 bases clipped from V and 0 bases from J, the junction kept 4 bases outside the gene matches. The V gene's germline CDR1 is KGHSH and CDR2 LQKENI. CDR3 sequence reads: CASSRDRGTNTGELFF. The CDR3 nucleotides read TGTGCCAGCTCGCGGGACAGGGGTACGAACACCGGGGAGCTGTTTTTT. The whole variable domain, remainder taken from reference TRBV18 and TRBJ2-2, is NAGVMQNPRHLVRRRGQEARLRCSPMKGHSHVYWYRQLPEEGLKFMVYLQKENIIDESGMPKERFSAEFPKEGPSILRIQQVVRGDSAAYFCASSRDRGTNTGELFFGEGSRLTVL.